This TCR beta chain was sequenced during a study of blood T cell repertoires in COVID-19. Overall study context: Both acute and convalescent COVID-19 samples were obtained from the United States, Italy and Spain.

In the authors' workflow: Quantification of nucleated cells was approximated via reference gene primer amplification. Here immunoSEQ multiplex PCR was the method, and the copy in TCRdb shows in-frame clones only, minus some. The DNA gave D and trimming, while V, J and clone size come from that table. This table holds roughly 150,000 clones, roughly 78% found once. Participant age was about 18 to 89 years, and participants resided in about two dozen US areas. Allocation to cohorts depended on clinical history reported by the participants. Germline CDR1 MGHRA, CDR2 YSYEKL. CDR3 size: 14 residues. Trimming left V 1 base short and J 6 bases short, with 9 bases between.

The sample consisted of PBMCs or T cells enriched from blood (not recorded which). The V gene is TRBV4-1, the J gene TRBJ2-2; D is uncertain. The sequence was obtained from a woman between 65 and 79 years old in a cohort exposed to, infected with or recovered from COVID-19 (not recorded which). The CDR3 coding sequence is TGCGCCAGCAGCCAAGCGGTTCAGGCCGGGGAGCTGTTTTTT. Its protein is CASSQAVQAGELFF.